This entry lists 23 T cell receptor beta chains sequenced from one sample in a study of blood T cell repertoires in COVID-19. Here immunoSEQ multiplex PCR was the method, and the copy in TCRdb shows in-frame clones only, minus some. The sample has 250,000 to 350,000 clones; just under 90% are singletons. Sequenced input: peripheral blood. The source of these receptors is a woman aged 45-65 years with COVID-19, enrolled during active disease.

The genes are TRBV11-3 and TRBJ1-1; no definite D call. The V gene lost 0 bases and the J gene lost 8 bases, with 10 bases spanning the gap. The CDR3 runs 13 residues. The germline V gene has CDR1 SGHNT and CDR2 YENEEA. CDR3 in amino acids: CASSLDQRQEAFF. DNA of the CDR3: TGTGCCAGCAGCTTAGATCAGAGGCAGGAAGCTTTCTTT.

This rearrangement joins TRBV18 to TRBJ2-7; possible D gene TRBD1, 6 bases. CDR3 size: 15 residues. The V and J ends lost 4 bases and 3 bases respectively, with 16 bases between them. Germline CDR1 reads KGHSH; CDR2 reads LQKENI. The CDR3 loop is CASSQEDSPNYEQYF. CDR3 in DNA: TGTGCCAGCTCACAAGAGGACAGTCCCAACTACGAGCAGTACTTC.

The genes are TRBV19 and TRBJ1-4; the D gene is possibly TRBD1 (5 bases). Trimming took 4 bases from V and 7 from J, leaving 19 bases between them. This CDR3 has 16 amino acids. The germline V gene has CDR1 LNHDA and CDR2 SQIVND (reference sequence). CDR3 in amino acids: CASSRRTIRTGEKLFF. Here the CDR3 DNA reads TGTGCCAGTAGTAGACGGACAATTCGTACCGGTGAAAAACTGTTTTTT.

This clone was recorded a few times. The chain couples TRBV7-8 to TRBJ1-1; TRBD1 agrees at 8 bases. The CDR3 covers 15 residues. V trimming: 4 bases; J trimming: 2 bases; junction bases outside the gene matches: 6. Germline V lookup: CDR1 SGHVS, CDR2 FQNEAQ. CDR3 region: CASSWAGGPNTEAFF. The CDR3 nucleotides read TGTGCCAGCAGCTGGGCAGGGGGCCCAAACACTGAAGCTTTCTTT.

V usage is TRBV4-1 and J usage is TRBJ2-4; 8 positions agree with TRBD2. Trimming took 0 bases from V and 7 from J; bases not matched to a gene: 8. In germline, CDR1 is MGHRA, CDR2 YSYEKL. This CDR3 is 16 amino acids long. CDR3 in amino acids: CASSQDPSGSLNIQYF. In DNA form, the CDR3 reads TGCGCCAGCAGCCAAGATCCCAGCGGGAGTTTGAACATTCAGTACTTC.

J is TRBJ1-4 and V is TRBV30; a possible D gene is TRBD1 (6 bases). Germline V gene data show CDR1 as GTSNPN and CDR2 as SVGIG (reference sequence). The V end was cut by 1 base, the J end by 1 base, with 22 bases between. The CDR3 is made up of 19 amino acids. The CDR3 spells CAWSAPGPVRGGTNEKLFF. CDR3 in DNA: TGTGCCTGGAGTGCTCCGGGCCCTGTGCGAGGGGGAACTAATGAAAAACTGTTTTTT.

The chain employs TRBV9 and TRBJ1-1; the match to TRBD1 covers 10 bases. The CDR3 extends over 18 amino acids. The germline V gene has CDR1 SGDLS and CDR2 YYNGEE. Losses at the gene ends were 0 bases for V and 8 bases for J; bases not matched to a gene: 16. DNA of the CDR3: TGTGCCAGCAGCGTAGCTCAGGCAAGGGGGACAGGGGCTAAGGAAGCTTTCTTT. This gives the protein CASSVAQARGTGAKEAFF.

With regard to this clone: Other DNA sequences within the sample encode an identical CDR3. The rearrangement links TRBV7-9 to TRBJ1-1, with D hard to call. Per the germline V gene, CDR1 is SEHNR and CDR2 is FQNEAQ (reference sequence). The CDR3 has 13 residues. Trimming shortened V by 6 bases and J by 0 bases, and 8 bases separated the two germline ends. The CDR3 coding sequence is TGTGCCAGCAGTCTCTCGGTGAACACTGAAGCTTTCTTT. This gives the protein CASSLSVNTEAFF.

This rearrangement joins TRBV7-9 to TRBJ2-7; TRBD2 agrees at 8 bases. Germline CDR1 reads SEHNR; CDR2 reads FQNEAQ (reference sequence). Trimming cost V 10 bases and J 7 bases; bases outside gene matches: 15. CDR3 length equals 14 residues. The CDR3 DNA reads TGTGCCACCACCATTTTAGCGGGAACCGGTGAGCAGTACTTC. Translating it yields CATTILAGTGEQYF.

The CDR3 is CASNRQGGNIQYF. CDR3 in DNA: TGTGCCAGTAACCGACAGGGGGGAAACATTCAGTACTTC. The J gene is TRBJ2-4, the V gene TRBV5-4, with 9 nucleotides matching TRBD1. CDR3 length: 13 amino acids. The trim removed 8 bases at V and 6 bases at J, leaving 6 bases unmatched. Germline V lookup: CDR1 SGHNT, CDR2 YYREEE (reference sequence).

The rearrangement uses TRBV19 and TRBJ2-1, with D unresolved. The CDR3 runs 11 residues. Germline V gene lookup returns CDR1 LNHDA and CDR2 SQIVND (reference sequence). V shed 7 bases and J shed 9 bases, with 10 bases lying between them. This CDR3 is CASTHTGEQFF. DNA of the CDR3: TGTGCCAGTACCCATACCGGTGAGCAGTTCTTC.

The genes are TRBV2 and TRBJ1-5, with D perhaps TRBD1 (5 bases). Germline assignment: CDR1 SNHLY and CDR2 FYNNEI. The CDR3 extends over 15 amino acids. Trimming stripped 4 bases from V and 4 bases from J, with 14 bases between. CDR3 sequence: CASSGTWGGNQPQHF. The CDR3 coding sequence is TGTGCCAGCAGTGGGACATGGGGAGGAAATCAGCCCCAGCATTTT.

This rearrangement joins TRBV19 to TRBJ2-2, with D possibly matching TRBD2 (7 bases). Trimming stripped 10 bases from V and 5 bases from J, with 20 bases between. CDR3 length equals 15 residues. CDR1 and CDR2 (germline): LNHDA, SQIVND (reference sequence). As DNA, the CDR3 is TGTGCCACCAAGGGAGGGGGAGGGTGGACCGGGGAGCTGTTTTTT. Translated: CATKGGGGWTGELFF.

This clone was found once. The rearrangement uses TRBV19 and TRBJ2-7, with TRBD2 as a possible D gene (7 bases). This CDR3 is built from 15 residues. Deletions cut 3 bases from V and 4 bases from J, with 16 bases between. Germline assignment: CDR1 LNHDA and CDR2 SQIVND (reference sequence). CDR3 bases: TGTGCCAGTAGTATTACCGGGGGGCGAAGATACGAGCAGTACTTC. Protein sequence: CASSITGGRRYEQYF.

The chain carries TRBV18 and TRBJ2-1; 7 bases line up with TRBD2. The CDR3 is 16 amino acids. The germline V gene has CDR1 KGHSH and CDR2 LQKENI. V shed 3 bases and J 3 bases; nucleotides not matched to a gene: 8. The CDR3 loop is CASSPPGGGVYNEQFF. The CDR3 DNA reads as TGTGCCAGCTCACCCCCGGGGGGAGGGGTCTACAATGAGCAGTTCTTC.

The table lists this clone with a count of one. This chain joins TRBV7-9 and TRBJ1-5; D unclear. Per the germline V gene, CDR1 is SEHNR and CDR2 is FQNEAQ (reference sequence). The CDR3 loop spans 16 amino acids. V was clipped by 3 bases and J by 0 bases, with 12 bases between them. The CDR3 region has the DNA TGTGCCAGCAGCTTGGACTCCTATTATAGCAATCAGCCCCAGCATTTT. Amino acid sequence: CASSLDSYYSNQPQHF.

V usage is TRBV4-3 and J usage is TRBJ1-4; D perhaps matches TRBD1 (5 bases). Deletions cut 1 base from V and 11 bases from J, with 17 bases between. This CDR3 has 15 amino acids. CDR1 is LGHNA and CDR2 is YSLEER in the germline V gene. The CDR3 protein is CASSQVGGGVEKLFF. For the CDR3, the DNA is TGCGCCAGCAGCCAAGTGGGGGGGGGTGTAGAGAAACTGTTTTTT.

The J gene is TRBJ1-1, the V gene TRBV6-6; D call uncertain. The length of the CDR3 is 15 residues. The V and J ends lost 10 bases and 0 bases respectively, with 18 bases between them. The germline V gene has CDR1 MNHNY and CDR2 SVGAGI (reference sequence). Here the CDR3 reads CATTRAGGMNTEAFF. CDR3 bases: TGTGCCACCACCCGAGCAGGAGGAATGAACACTGAAGCTTTCTTT.

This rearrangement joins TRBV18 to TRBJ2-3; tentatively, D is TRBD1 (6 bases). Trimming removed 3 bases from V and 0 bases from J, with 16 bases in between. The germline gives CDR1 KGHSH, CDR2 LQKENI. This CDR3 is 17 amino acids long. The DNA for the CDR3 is TGTGCCAGCTCACCGACTTGGGACATCGCTAGCACAGATACGCAGTATTTT. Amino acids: CASSPTWDIASTDTQYF.

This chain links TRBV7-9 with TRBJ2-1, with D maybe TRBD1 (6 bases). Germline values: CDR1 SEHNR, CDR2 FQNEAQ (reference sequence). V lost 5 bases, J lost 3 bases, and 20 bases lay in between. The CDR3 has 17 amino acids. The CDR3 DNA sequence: TGTGCCAGCAGCCCCCCGGTGGGGGCCCCCTACTACAATGAGCAGTTCTTC. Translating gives CASSPPVGAPYYNEQFF.

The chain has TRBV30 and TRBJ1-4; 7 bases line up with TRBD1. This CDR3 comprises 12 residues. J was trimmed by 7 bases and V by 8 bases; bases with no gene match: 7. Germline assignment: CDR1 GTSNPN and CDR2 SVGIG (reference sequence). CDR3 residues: CATTGLGEKLFF. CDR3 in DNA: TGTGCCACGACAGGGTTAGGTGAAAAACTGTTTTTT.

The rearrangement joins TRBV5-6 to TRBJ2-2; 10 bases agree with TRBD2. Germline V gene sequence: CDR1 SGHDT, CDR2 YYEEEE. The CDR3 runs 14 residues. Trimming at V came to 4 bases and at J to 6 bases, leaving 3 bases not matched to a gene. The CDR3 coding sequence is TGTGCCAGCAGCCCGGGACTAGCGCCCGGGGAGCTGTTTTTT. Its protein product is CASSPGLAPGELFF.

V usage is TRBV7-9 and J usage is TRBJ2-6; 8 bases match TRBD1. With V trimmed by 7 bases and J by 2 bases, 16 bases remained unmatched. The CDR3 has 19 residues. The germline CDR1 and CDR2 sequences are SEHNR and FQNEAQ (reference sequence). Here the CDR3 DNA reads TGTGCCAGCAACCCGATGGGGGGACAGGTTACCGCTGGGGCCAACGTCCTGACTTTC. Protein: CASNPMGGQVTAGANVLTF.